Listed here are 2 T cell receptor beta chains from one sample, sequenced in a study of technical replicates of blood from several donors. Clones were sequenced by immunoSEQ multiplex PCR, and TCRdb holds only the in-frame ones, with some missing. The profile shows roughly 97,000 clones, 95% to 96% of them singletons. The sample consisted of T cells isolated from PBMCs. These receptor sequences come from a human donor in good health.

This chain joins TRBV6-5 and TRBJ2-1; no clear D. The CDR3 totals 11 residues. Trimming shortened V by 5 bases and J by 7 bases, and 6 bases separated the two germline ends. The germline V gene encodes CDR1 MNHEY and CDR2 SVGAGI. CDR3: CASSNANEQFF. DNA for the CDR3: TGTGCCAGCAGTAACGCGAATGAGCAGTTCTTC.

The V call is TRBV5-6, the J call TRBJ1-5; TRBD1 matches at 8 bases. This CDR3 is built from 14 residues. Germline V gene lookup returns CDR1 SGHDT and CDR2 YYEEEE. Germline trimming cut 3 bases from V and 1 base from J; bases unmatched to any gene: 0. In DNA, the CDR3 is TGTGCCAGCAGCTACAGGGGGAGCAATCAGCCCCAGCATTTT. Amino acid sequence: CASSYRGSNQPQHF.